This is a list of T cell receptor beta chains from one sample in a study of shared clonotypes between healthy human individuals. Sequenced by immunoSEQ multiplex PCR; TCRdb stores in-frame clones only, minus some. The table records a few million clones, roughly 90% of them present only once. The sequenced sample consisted of naive CD4+ T cells from PBMCs. Receptor source: a man in his late teens or twenties in good health. Some clones in this sample may be carry-over from other donors' samples. The CDR3 runs from the conserved cysteine through the conserved F or W. The order of the fields is V gene, CDR3 length, J gene, CDR3 protein.

v_call: TRBV19; cdr3_length: 15; j_call: TRBJ2-1; cdr3_aa: CASSLLARPYNEQFF
v_call: TRBV29-1; cdr3_length: 14; j_call: TRBJ2-2; cdr3_aa: CSVQHQPNTGELFF
v_call: TRBV6-1; cdr3_length: 12; j_call: TRBJ1-5; cdr3_aa: CASSEARLAQHF
v_call: TRBV5-1; cdr3_length: 11; j_call: TRBJ2-7; cdr3_aa: CASSLDREQYF
v_call: TRBV19; cdr3_length: 15; j_call: TRBJ1-1; cdr3_aa: CASRDWSSSRTEAFF
v_call: TRBV7-9; cdr3_length: 15; j_call: TRBJ1-4; cdr3_aa: CASSGPGQAHEKLFF
v_call: TRBV18; cdr3_length: 12; j_call: TRBJ2-7; cdr3_aa: CASSPDGDEQYF
v_call: TRBV5-5; cdr3_length: 15; j_call: TRBJ1-4; cdr3_aa: CASRLSGTTNEKLFF
v_call: TRBV5-1; cdr3_length: 16; j_call: TRBJ2-6; cdr3_aa: CASSLEGAPGANVLTF
v_call: TRBV7-2; cdr3_length: 13; j_call: TRBJ1-1; cdr3_aa: CASSLEYNTEAFF
v_call: TRBV28; cdr3_length: 13; j_call: TRBJ1-2; cdr3_aa: CAVLQGYNYGYTF
v_call: TRBV19; cdr3_length: 13; j_call: TRBJ2-6; cdr3_aa: CASKGSGANVLTF
v_call: TRBV30; cdr3_length: 16; j_call: TRBJ2-5; cdr3_aa: CAWSPRTSWRQETQYF
v_call: TRBV9; cdr3_length: 15; j_call: TRBJ1-2; cdr3_aa: CASSRMEQGLGGYTF